The clone carrying this T cell receptor (beta chain) was seen more than once but under ten times. The antigen is not known. The length of the CDR3 is 14 residues. Trimming shortened V by 2 bases and J by 7 bases, and 13 bases separated the two germline ends. The V gene's germline CDR1 is SGDLS and CDR2 YYNGEE. TCRdb passed the 5' RACE reads through MiXCR, listing each CDR3 protein once. The sample yields under 900,000 distinct CDR3 sequences, approximately 18% seen once. The sample is drawn from a study of identical twins. Findings and caveats of the study: High-abundance cord blood beta clonotypes had fewer insertions; memory repertoires showed none.

The same specimen was also included in a second study, on T cells expressing NK-cell markers.

The receptor comes from a woman between 18 and 29 years old in good health. The specimen was PBMCs. This chain uses TRBV9 with TRBJ2-1; no clear D gene. CDR3 sequence: CASSVPALGNEQFF. The CDR3 region has the DNA TGTGCCAGCAGCGTTCCCGCCTTGGGGAATGAGCAGTTCTTC.